These T cell receptor beta chains were read from a single sample in a study of cytomegalovirus exposure and HLA in healthy donors. The table came from immunoSEQ multiplex PCR; TCRdb's copy has only in-frame clones and leaves some out. The sample consists of around 170,000 clones, less than 90% of them appearing once. Sequenced material: PBMCs. The receptors shown here come from a girl aged 5-17 years in good health and CMV-seropositive. Both conserved end residues are part of each CDR3. The D gene is left open where the match is weak. Clone sizes are given selectively: once, few, many, or a class where the clone is expanded.

clone_size,j_call,v_call,d_call,cdr3_aa,cdr3_nt
NA,TRBJ2-2,TRBV2,TRBD2,CASSGTSGRLNPNTGELFF,TGTGCCAGCAGTGGGACTAGCGGGAGGCTAAATCCGAACACCGGGGAGCTGTTTTTT
NA,TRBJ2-1,TRBV7-2,TRBD2,CASSPFGLEVEQFF,TGTGCCAGCAGCCCATTCGGACTAGAGGTTGAGCAGTTCTTC
once,TRBJ2-7,TRBV18,TRBD1,CASSPQGAGEQYF,TGTGCCAGCTCACCACAGGGGGCCGGCGAGCAGTACTTC
NA,TRBJ2-5,TRBV7-9,TRBD2,CASSSRTSQETQYF,TGTGCCAGCAGCTCCCGGACTAGTCAAGAGACCCAGTACTTC
NA,TRBJ1-2,TRBV2,TRBD1,CASKGDSSYGYTF,TGTGCCAGCAAGGGGGACAGTAGCTATGGCTACACCTTC
NA,TRBJ2-4,TRBV5-4,NA,CASSFTGVGKNIQYF,TGTGCCAGCAGCTTTACCGGGGTGGGCAAAAACATTCAGTACTTC
once,TRBJ2-7,TRBV5-1,NA,CASSSTGTSSEQYF,TGCGCCAGCAGCTCAACCGGGACTTCCAGCGAGCAGTACTTC
NA,TRBJ2-5,TRBV10-3,TRBD2,CAISQGLAGWETQYF,TGTGCCATCAGTCAAGGACTAGCGGGTTGGGAGACCCAGTACTTC
few,TRBJ2-7,TRBV7-6,TRBD2,CASSLGRSASGSYEQYF,TGTGCCAGCAGCTTAGGTCGGTCGGCTAGCGGTTCCTACGAGCAGTACTTC
NA,TRBJ2-7,TRBV19,NA,CASTPDGPYEQYF,TGTGCCAGTACCCCGGATGGGCCCTACGAGCAGTACTTC
once,TRBJ1-5,TRBV7-2,NA,CASSQSGLGQPQHF,TGTGCCAGCAGCCAATCGGGACTGGGGCAGCCCCAGCATTTT
NA,TRBJ2-3,TRBV7-3,NA,CASSFDGSTDTQYF,TGTGCCAGCAGCTTTGACGGGAGCACAGATACGCAGTATTTT
NA,TRBJ2-1,TRBV5-1,TRBD2,CASSPAAGGLNEQFF,TGCGCCAGCAGCCCCGCAGCGGGAGGCTTAAATGAGCAGTTCTTC
once,TRBJ2-1,TRBV19,TRBD2,CASSPTSGIQFF,TGTGCCAGTAGTCCTACTAGCGGGATACAGTTCTTC